Here is one T cell receptor (beta chain) with its context. Produced via immunoSEQ multiplex PCR; TCRdb's table is partial and in-frame only. The sample consists of fewer than 200,000 clones, around 84% of them appearing once. The data are from a study of blood T cell repertoires in COVID-19. Across the study: Specimens from acute and convalescent COVID-19 originated in the United States, Italy and Spain. PBMCs, B-cell-depleted T cells, or T cells provided the cDNA or gDNA that made up the material.

Germline V lookup: CDR1 WNHNN, CDR2 SYGVQD (reference sequence). V shed 6 bases and J 2 bases; nucleotides not matched to a gene: 11. The CDR3 is 17 residues long. J is TRBJ2-2 and V is TRBV10-1, with TRBD2 matching over 8 bases. The material sequenced was peripheral blood. This clonotype was obtained from a man aged 35 to 55 with acute or convalescent COVID-19. For the CDR3, the DNA is TGCGCCAGCAGCTGGGAGCGGGGGAGACCAAACACCGGGGAGCTGTTTTTT. Protein: CASSWERGRPNTGELFF.